This section outlines one T cell receptor (beta chain) sequence together with its context. The clone's antigen remains unknown. Base-call qualities are not available, and no considerably larger clone is one nucleotide away. The immunoSEQ Assay, a bias-controlled multiplex PCR, was used to amplify TCRbeta CDR3 regions from genomic DNA. The study's processing was this. The number of nucleated cells in each sample was estimated from the amplification of reference gene primers within the assay. To quantify the absolute abundance of each unique TCRbeta CDR3 rearrangement, sequence reads were collapsed and filtered. For each sample, productive Simpson clonality was calculated as the square root of Simpson's diversity index over productive rearrangements. The immuneACCESS repertoire file appears here via TCRdb, limited to in-frame rearrangements. These files lack a portion of the clones; in checked studies, under half of the deficit traces to unresolved V genes, and the cause of the others is not known. V, J and clone size are taken as reported in that table, and D and trimming were inferred from the DNA itself. The sample has approximately 180,000 clones on record, around 82% of them singletons. Of the sample, 9.8% is held by the ten largest clones.

CDR1 and CDR2 are drawn from the germline V gene (reference sequence): DFQATT, SNEGSKA. V and J are truncated by 5 bases and 6 bases respectively, leaving an intervening sequence of 7 bases. Measured from the cysteine to the phenylalanine, the CDR3 is 10 residues long. The retained sequence is limited to the CDR3, 30 bases, with the frame set at the first base. This entry comes from a study of blood T cell repertoires in COVID-19 (dated by TCRdb to the early 2020s). Notes on the research overall: Samples from collaborators originated in the United States, Italy and Spain and spanned both the acute and convalescent phases of COVID-19. The material from the prospective study consisted of cDNA or gDNA derived from T cells, B-cell-depleted T cells, or PBMCs. Deeply sampled blood TCRbeta repertoires from subjects exposed to, actively infected with, or recovered from COVID-19 were included in the dataset. The repertoires were made available in a free public database intended to serve as a resource for research on the immune response to SARS-CoV-2. Samples were obtained from the ongoing ImmuneRACE study (first 160 participants) and from some 1,300 subjects provided by 6 global collaborators. Nearly every sample came with metadata listing a de-identified subject ID, COVID-19 status, age in years and sex. HLA class I and class II types, where available, came from metadata supplied by the sample provider rather than from assay-based typing. The paper as a whole reports these results and caveats: The quantity of clinical and demographic metadata differed by source and by participant and was supplied without curation.

Each collaborating institution followed its own protocols to collect whole blood in K2EDTA tubes. For TCRbeta analysis, collaborator samples were shipped as frozen whole blood, as isolated PBMCs, or as DNA extracted from either sample type. The clonotype comes from a woman older than 75 with acute or convalescent COVID-19. This chain is built from TRBV20-1 and TRBJ1-2; too little of a D gene remains to name it. The source material was peripheral blood. The DNA reads TGCAGTGCTCCATACAATGGCTACACCTTC. Its product reads: CSAPYNGYTF.